The rows below give T cell receptor beta chains drawn from one sample of a study of blood T cell repertoires in COVID-19. The assay was immunoSEQ multiplex PCR, and TCRdb's table has in-frame clones only and misses some. Among 150,000 or so clones, approximately 78% were seen once, and the ten largest hold around 1.7%. The specimen was peripheral blood. These receptors all stem from an elderly man with acute or convalescent COVID-19. Each CDR3 is given with its conserved first and last residue. Each record gives: CDR3 protein, CDR3 DNA, D gene, CDR3 length, J gene, clone size, V gene. A D gene is named only where the DNA matches it firmly. Clone size is stated in some rows and not others, as once, few, many or a class when expanded.

CDR3: CASSLVQQGFNVLTF
DNA: TGTGCCAGCAGCTTAGTACAACAGGGCTTCAACGTCCTGACTTTC
D: .
length: 15
J: TRBJ2-6
size: .
V: TRBV7-8

CDR3: CASSLTTSGDYGYTF
DNA: TGTGCCAGCAGTCTCACTACTAGTGGGGACTATGGCTACACCTTC
D: .
length: 15
J: TRBJ1-2
size: .
V: TRBV6-5

CDR3: CASSSGLAGGRSGTDTQYF
DNA: TGCGCCAGCAGCTCCGGACTAGCGGGGGGCCGGTCAGGCACAGATACGCAGTATTTT
D: TRBD2
length: 19
J: TRBJ2-3
size: .
V: TRBV5-1

CDR3: CASSETVQGTYNEQFF
DNA: TGCGCCAGCAGTGAAACGGTACAGGGAACCTACAATGAGCAGTTCTTC
D: .
length: 16
J: TRBJ2-1
size: many
V: TRBV10-1

CDR3: CASSRLYNEQFF
DNA: TGTGCCAGCAGCCGACTTTACAATGAGCAGTTCTTC
D: .
length: 12
J: TRBJ2-1
size: .
V: TRBV3-1/TRBV3-2

CDR3: CAISDLGGQLAGGLGYTF
DNA: TGTGCCATCAGTGACCTCGGCGGCCAACTTGCAGGGGGCCTAGGCTACACCTTC
D: TRBD1
length: 18
J: TRBJ1-2
size: few
V: TRBV10-3

CDR3: CASSTGTGAFF
DNA: TGTGCCAGCAGTACCGGGACAGGAGCTTTCTTT
D: TRBD1
length: 11
J: TRBJ1-1
size: .
V: TRBV6-2/TRBV6-3

CDR3: CASSRPGLANYEQYF
DNA: TGCGCCAGCAGCCGTCCGGGACTAGCTAACTACGAGCAGTACTTC
D: TRBD2
length: 15
J: TRBJ2-7
size: .
V: TRBV5-1

CDR3: CASSLGGQGSSYNSPLHF
DNA: TGCGCCAGCAGCTTGGGAGGACAGGGGAGCTCCTATAATTCACCCCTCCACTTT
D: TRBD1
length: 18
J: TRBJ1-6
size: .
V: TRBV5-1

CDR3: CASSLVEAGGYTF
DNA: TGCGCCAGCAGCTTGGTGGAGGCGGGAGGCTACACCTTC
D: .
length: 13
J: TRBJ1-2
size: .
V: TRBV5-1

CDR3: CASSINRGDRGSQPQHF
DNA: TGTGCCAGTAGTATTAATAGGGGGGACAGGGGGAGTCAGCCCCAGCATTTT
D: TRBD1
length: 17
J: TRBJ1-5
size: .
V: TRBV19

CDR3: CASREIGQGRNQPQHF
DNA: TGTGCCAGTAGGGAAATTGGGCAGGGTAGAAATCAGCCCCAGCATTTT
D: .
length: 16
J: TRBJ1-5
size: .
V: TRBV19

CDR3: CASSQGTGGHGYTF
DNA: TGTGCCAGCAGCCAGGGAACAGGGGGCCATGGCTACACCTTC
D: TRBD1
length: 14
J: TRBJ1-2
size: .
V: TRBV14

CDR3: CASSDAGTTGELFF
DNA: TGTGCCAGCAGTGACGCCGGGACTACCGGGGAGCTGTTTTTT
D: .
length: 14
J: TRBJ2-2
size: .
V: TRBV6-4

CDR3: CASSPLAGSNNEQFF
DNA: TGTGCCAGCTCACCGCTAGCGGGGTCCAACAATGAGCAGTTCTTC
D: TRBD2
length: 15
J: TRBJ2-1
size: .
V: TRBV18

CDR3: CATSQGTSGGPSPQETQYF
DNA: TGTGCCACCAGCCAAGGGACTAGCGGGGGGCCTAGTCCCCAAGAGACCCAGTACTTC
D: TRBD2
length: 19
J: TRBJ2-5
size: .
V: TRBV24-1

CDR3: CASSPQGNYGYTF
DNA: TGTGCCAGCAGCCCGCAGGGTAACTATGGCTACACCTTC
D: .
length: 13
J: TRBJ1-2
size: .
V: TRBV13

CDR3: CASLPGDNYGYTF
DNA: TGTGCCAGCTTGCCGGGGGATAACTATGGCTACACCTTC
D: .
length: 13
J: TRBJ1-2
size: .
V: TRBV7-2

CDR3: CASSLRRDTQYF
DNA: TGTGCCAGCAGCCTACGCCGGGATACGCAGTATTTT
D: .
length: 12
J: TRBJ2-3
size: .
V: TRBV7-2

CDR3: CAISESTGGSNQPQHF
DNA: TGTGCCATCAGTGAGTCTACAGGGGGTAGCAATCAGCCCCAGCATTTT
D: TRBD1
length: 16
J: TRBJ1-5
size: .
V: TRBV10-3

CDR3: CASSRAGSEAFF
DNA: TGTGCCAGCAGTCGGGCCGGGAGTGAAGCTTTCTTT
D: .
length: 12
J: TRBJ1-1
size: .
V: TRBV12-3/TRBV12-4

CDR3: CASSRAGVNDEQFF
DNA: TGTGCCAGCTCACGGGCGGGGGTTAACGATGAGCAGTTCTTC
D: TRBD2
length: 14
J: TRBJ2-1
size: once
V: TRBV18

CDR3: CASSPGQVNQPQHF
DNA: TGTGCCAGCAGCCCGGGACAGGTCAATCAGCCCCAGCATTTT
D: TRBD1
length: 14
J: TRBJ1-5
size: once
V: TRBV9

CDR3: CASSLGRGEQYF
DNA: TGTGCCAGTAGCCTTGGCCGTGGCGAGCAGTACTTC
D: .
length: 12
J: TRBJ2-7
size: .
V: TRBV19

CDR3: CASSLGLGGVTEAFF
DNA: TGTGCCAGCAGCTTAGGGTTAGGGGGCGTCACTGAAGCTTTCTTT
D: TRBD1
length: 15
J: TRBJ1-1
size: .
V: TRBV7-8

CDR3: CASRWGGVSNQPQHF
DNA: TGTGCCAGTCGATGGGGGGGCGTCAGCAATCAGCCCCAGCATTTT
D: .
length: 15
J: TRBJ1-5
size: few
V: TRBV7-9

CDR3: CASSVGGHTGELFF
DNA: TGTGCCAGCAGCGTAGGAGGGCACACCGGGGAGCTGTTTTTT
D: .
length: 14
J: TRBJ2-2
size: .
V: TRBV9

CDR3: CASSLGATLGGSYNEQFF
DNA: TGCGCCAGCAGCTTGGGAGCCACCCTAGGGGGCTCCTACAATGAGCAGTTCTTC
D: .
length: 18
J: TRBJ2-1
size: .
V: TRBV5-1

CDR3: CASSPLGQGAYTEAFF
DNA: TGCGCCAGCAGCCCGCTGGGACAGGGGGCCTACACTGAAGCTTTCTTT
D: TRBD1
length: 16
J: TRBJ1-1
size: .
V: TRBV5-1

CDR3: CASSLSHYEQYF
DNA: TGTGCCAGCAGCTTGAGCCATTACGAGCAGTACTTC
D: .
length: 12
J: TRBJ2-7
size: .
V: TRBV5-4

CDR3: CASSQGLESNTEAFF
DNA: TGTGCCAGCAGCCAAGGCCTAGAGTCGAACACTGAAGCTTTCTTT
D: .
length: 15
J: TRBJ1-1
size: .
V: TRBV3-1/TRBV3-2

CDR3: CAISETGTPQETQYF
DNA: TGTGCCATCAGTGAAACAGGAACCCCCCAAGAGACCCAGTACTTC
D: .
length: 15
J: TRBJ2-5
size: .
V: TRBV10-3

CDR3: CATGGHHQETQYF
DNA: TGTGCCACCGGGGGACACCACCAAGAGACCCAGTACTTC
D: .
length: 13
J: TRBJ2-5
size: .
V: TRBV24-1

CDR3: CASSQYGTRNNEQFF
DNA: TGTGCCAGCAGCCAGTACGGGACACGAAACAATGAGCAGTTCTTC
D: .
length: 15
J: TRBJ2-1
size: .
V: TRBV3-1/TRBV3-2

CDR3: CASSFVQGYEQFF
DNA: TGTGCCAGCAGCTTCGTACAGGGCTATGAGCAGTTCTTC
D: .
length: 13
J: TRBJ2-1
size: .
V: TRBV7-2

CDR3: CASSRHGRDLVPQYF
DNA: TGTGCCAGCAGCCGCCATGGACGGGATTTGGTGCCCCAGTACTTC
D: .
length: 15
J: TRBJ2-5
size: .
V: TRBV3-1/TRBV3-2

CDR3: CASSLVESGNTIYF
DNA: TGCGCCAGCAGCTTGGTGGAGTCCGGAAACACCATATATTTT
D: .
length: 14
J: TRBJ1-3
size: .
V: TRBV5-1

CDR3: CASRGGAIQDTEAFF
DNA: TGTGCCAGCAGGGGGGGGGCTATTCAGGACACTGAAGCTTTCTTT
D: .
length: 15
J: TRBJ1-1
size: .
V: TRBV27

CDR3: CAWRVAGGAGGYTF
DNA: TGTGCCTGGAGGGTCGCAGGGGGCGCGGGTGGCTACACCTTC
D: TRBD1
length: 14
J: TRBJ1-2
size: .
V: TRBV30

CDR3: CASSIFQGDTEAFF
DNA: TGTGCCAGTAGTATTTTTCAGGGGGACACTGAAGCTTTCTTT
D: TRBD1
length: 14
J: TRBJ1-1
size: few
V: TRBV19

CDR3: CASSLLAGGLETQYF
DNA: TGTGCCAGTAGTTTACTAGCGGGGGGACTAGAGACCCAGTACTTC
D: TRBD2
length: 15
J: TRBJ2-5
size: .
V: TRBV19

CDR3: CASSEAQGGRSPLHF
DNA: TGTGCCAGCAGTGAAGCCCAAGGGGGCAGGTCACCCCTCCACTTT
D: TRBD1
length: 15
J: TRBJ1-6
size: .
V: TRBV2

CDR3: CASSRTTGDSFQQYF
DNA: TGTGCCAGCAGCCGAACGACAGGGGACAGTTTTCAGCAGTACTTC
D: TRBD1
length: 15
J: TRBJ2-7
size: .
V: TRBV6-5

CDR3: CASGWQGASDEQYF
DNA: TGCGCCAGCGGGTGGCAGGGGGCATCTGACGAGCAGTACTTC
D: TRBD1
length: 14
J: TRBJ2-7
size: few
V: TRBV5-1

CDR3: CASSQGWTSGGTDTQYF
DNA: TGTGCCAGCAGCCAAGGATGGACTAGCGGGGGGACAGATACGCAGTATTTT
D: TRBD2
length: 17
J: TRBJ2-3
size: .
V: TRBV3-1/TRBV3-2

CDR3: CSVDSSGGAYNEQFF
DNA: TGCAGCGTTGATTCCAGCGGGGGGGCCTACAATGAGCAGTTCTTC
D: TRBD2
length: 15
J: TRBJ2-1
size: .
V: TRBV29-1

CDR3: CASSLAGGSNEQFF
DNA: TGTGCCAGCAGTCTAGCGGGGGGGTCCAATGAGCAGTTCTTC
D: TRBD2
length: 14
J: TRBJ2-1
size: few
V: TRBV6-5

CDR3: CASSSLVGGQETQYF
DNA: TGTGCCAGCAGCTCCCTGGTAGGGGGTCAAGAGACCCAGTACTTC
D: .
length: 15
J: TRBJ2-5
size: .
V: TRBV5-5

CDR3: CASSQEEGDQPQHF
DNA: TGCGCCAGCAGCCAAGAGGAGGGAGACCAGCCCCAGCATTTT
D: .
length: 14
J: TRBJ1-5
size: many
V: TRBV4-1

CDR3: CASSPRSSSTDSQPQHF
DNA: TGTGCCAGTAGCCCACGATCTTCCTCAACGGACAGTCAGCCCCAGCATTTT
D: .
length: 17
J: TRBJ1-5
size: .
V: TRBV19

CDR3: CASSLVDRGTEAFF
DNA: TGTGCCAGCAGCTTGGTGGACAGGGGCACTGAAGCTTTCTTT
D: TRBD1
length: 14
J: TRBJ1-1
size: .
V: TRBV5-6

CDR3: CASSYDVSRTGELFF
DNA: TGTGCCAGCAGTTACGATGTCAGTCGCACCGGGGAGCTGTTTTTT
D: .
length: 15
J: TRBJ2-2
size: .
V: TRBV6-2/TRBV6-3

CDR3: CASREDRGLKGQPQHF
DNA: TGTGCCAGCAGAGAGGACAGGGGGCTTAAGGGTCAGCCCCAGCATTTT
D: TRBD1
length: 16
J: TRBJ1-5
size: .
V: TRBV28

CDR3: CASSVLASGFNEKLFF
DNA: TGTGCCAGCAGCGTACTAGCTTCGGGGTTTAATGAAAAACTGTTTTTT
D: .
length: 16
J: TRBJ1-4
size: .
V: TRBV9

CDR3: CASSDGQVGTDTQYF
DNA: TGTGCCAGCAGTGATGGGCAGGTCGGCACAGATACGCAGTATTTT
D: .
length: 15
J: TRBJ2-3
size: .
V: TRBV6-1